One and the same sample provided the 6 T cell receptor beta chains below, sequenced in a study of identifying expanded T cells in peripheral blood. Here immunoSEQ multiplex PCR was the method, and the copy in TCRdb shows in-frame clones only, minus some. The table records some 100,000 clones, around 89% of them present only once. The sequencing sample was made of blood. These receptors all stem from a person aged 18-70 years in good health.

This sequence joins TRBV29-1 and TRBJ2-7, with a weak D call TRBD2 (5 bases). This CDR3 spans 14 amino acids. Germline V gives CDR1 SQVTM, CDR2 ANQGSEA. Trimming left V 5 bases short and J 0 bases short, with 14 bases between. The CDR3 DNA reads TGCAGCGTTCCATTGGGAGATAGCTCCTACGAGCAGTACTTC. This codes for CSVPLGDSSYEQYF.

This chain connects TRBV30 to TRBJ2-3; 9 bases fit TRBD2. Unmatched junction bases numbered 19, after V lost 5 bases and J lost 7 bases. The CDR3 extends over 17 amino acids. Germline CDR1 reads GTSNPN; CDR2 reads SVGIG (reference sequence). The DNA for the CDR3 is TGTGCCTGGGGCCCAGGGGGTGAGCGGGGGGCCCGGAATACGCAGTATTTT. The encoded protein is CAWGPGGERGARNTQYF. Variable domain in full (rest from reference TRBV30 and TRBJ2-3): SQTIHQWPATLVQPVGSPLSLECTVEGTSNPNLYWYRQAAGRGLQLLFYSVGIGQISSEVPQNLSASRPQDRQFILSSKKLLLSDSGFYLCAWGPGGERGARNTQYFGPGTRLTVL.

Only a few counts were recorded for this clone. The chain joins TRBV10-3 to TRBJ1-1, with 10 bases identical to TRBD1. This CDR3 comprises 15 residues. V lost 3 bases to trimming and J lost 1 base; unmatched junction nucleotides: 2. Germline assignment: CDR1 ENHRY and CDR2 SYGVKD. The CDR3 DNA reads TGTGCCATCAGTGATCGGACAGGGGGGAACACTGAAGCTTTCTTT. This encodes CAISDRTGGNTEAFF.

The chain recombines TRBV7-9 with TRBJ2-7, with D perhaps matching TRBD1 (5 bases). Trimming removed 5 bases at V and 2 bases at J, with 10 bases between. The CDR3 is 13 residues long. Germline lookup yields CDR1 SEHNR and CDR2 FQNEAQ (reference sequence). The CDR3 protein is CASSPKGPYEQYF. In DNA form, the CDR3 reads TGTGCCAGCAGCCCTAAGGGGCCCTACGAGCAGTACTTC.

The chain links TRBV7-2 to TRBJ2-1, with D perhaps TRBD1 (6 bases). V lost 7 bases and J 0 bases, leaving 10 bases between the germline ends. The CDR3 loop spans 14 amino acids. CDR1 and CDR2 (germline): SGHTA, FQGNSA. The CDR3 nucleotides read TGTGCCAGCACCGGACAGCCCTCCTACAATGAGCAGTTCTTC. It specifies CASTGQPSYNEQFF.

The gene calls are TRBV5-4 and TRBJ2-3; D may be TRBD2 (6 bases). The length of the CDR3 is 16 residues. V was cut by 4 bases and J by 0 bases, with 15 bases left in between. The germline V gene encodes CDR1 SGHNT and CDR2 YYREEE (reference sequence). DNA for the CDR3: TGTGCCAGCAGCACTCATAGCGGAACTAGCACAGATACGCAGTATTTT. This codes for CASSTHSGTSTDTQYF.